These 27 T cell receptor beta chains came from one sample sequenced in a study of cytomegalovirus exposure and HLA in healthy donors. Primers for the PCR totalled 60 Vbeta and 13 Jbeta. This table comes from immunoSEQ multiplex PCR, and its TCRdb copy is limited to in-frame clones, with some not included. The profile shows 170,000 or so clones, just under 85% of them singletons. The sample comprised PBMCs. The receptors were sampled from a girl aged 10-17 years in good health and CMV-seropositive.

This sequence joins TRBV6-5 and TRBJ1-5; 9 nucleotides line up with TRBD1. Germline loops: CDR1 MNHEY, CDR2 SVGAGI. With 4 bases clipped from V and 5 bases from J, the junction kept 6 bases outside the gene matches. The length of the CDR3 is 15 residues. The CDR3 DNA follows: TGTGCCAGCAGTTCCCGGGACAGGGCAGATCAGCCCCAGCATTTT. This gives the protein CASSSRDRADQPQHF.

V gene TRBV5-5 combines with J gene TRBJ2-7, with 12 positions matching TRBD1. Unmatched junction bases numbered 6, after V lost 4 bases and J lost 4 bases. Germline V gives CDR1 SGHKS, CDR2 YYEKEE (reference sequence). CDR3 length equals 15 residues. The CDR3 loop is CASSIGTGGGYEQYF. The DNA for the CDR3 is TGTGCCAGCAGCATTGGGACAGGGGGCGGGTACGAGCAGTACTTC. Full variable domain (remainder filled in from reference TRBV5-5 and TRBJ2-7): DAGVTQSPTHLIKTRGQQVTLRCSPISGHKSVSWYQQVLGQGPQFIFQYYEKEERGRGNFPDRFSARQFPNYSSELNVNALLLGDSALYLCASSIGTGGGYEQYFGPGTRLTVT.

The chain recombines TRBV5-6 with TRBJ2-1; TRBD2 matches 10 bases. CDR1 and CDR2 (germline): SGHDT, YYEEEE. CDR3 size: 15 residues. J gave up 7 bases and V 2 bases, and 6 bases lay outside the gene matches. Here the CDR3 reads CASSFSGGLGNEQFF. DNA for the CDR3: TGTGCCAGCAGCTTTAGCGGGGGGCTGGGGAATGAGCAGTTCTTC.

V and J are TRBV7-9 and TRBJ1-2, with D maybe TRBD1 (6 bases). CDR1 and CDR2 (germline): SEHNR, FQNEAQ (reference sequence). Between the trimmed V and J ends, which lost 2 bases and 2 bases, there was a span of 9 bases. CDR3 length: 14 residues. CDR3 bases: TGTGCCAGCAGCTTAACAGGGTCGAACTATGGCTACACCTTC. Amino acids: CASSLTGSNYGYTF.

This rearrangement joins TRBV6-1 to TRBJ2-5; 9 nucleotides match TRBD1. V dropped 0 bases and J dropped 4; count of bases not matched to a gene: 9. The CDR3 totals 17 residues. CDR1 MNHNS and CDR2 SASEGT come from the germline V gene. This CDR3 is CASSEAGRTGVLETQYF. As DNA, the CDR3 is TGTGCCAGCAGTGAAGCGGGTCGGACAGGGGTTTTAGAGACCCAGTACTTC.

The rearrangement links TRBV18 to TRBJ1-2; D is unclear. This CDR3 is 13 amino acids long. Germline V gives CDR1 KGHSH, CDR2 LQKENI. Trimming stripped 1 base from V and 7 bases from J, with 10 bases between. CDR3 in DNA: TGTGCCAGCTCACCACACCGTCGAGGTGGCTACACCTTC. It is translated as CASSPHRRGGYTF.

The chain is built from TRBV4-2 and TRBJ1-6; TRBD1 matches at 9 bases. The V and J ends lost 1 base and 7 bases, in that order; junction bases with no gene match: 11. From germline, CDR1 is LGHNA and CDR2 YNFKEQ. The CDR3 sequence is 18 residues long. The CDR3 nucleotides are TGTGCCAGCAGCCAAGGAGGTTTATGGGACAGGGAAAATTCACCCCTCCACTTT. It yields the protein CASSQGGLWDRENSPLHF.

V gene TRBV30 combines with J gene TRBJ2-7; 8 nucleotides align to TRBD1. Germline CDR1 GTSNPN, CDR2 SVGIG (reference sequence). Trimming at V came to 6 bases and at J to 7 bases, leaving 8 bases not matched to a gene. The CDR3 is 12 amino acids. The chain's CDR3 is CACDDRGEEQYF. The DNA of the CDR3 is TGTGCCTGCGATGACAGGGGAGAAGAGCAGTACTTC.

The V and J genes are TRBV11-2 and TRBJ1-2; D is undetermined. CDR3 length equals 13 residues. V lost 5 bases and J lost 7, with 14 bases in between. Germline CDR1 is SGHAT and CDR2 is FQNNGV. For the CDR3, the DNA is TGTGCCAGCAGCCTGTCACTAAGCGGTGGCTACACCTTC. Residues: CASSLSLSGGYTF.

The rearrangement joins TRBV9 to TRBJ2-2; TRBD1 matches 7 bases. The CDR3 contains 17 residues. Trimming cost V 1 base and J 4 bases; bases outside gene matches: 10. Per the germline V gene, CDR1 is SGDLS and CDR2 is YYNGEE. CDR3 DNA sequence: TGTGCCAGCAGCGTAATCTCCACGGGACAGAGCACCGGGGAGCTGTTTTTT. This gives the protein CASSVISTGQSTGELFF.

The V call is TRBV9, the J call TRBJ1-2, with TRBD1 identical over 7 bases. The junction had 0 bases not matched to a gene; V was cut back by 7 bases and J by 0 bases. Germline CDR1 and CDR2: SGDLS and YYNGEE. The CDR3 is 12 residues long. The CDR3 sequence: CASGQANYGYTF. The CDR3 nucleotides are TGTGCCAGCGGACAGGCTAACTATGGCTACACCTTC.

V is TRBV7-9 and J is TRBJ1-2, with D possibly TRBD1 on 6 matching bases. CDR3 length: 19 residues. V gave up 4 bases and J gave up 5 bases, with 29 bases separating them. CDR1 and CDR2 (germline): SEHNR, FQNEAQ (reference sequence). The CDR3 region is CASSSENLAFLGAKYGYTF. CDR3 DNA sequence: TGTGCCAGCAGCTCGGAAAATCTGGCGTTCCTGGGGGCGAAGTATGGCTACACCTTC. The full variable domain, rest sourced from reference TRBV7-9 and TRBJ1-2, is DTGVSQNPRHKITKRGQNVTFRCDPISEHNRLYWYRQTLGQGPEFLTYFQNEAQLEKSRLLSDRFSAERPKGSFSTLEIQRTEQGDSAMYLCASSSENLAFLGAKYGYTFGSGTRLTVV.

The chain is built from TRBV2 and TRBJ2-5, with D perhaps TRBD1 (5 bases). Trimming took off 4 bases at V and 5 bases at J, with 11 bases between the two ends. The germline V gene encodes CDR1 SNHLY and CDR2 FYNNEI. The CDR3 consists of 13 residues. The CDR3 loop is CASSGQLGETQYF. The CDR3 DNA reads TGTGCCAGCAGTGGACAGTTAGGGGAGACCCAGTACTTC. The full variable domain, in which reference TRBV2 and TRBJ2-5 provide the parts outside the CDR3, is EPEVTQTPSHQVTQMGQEVILRCVPISNHLYFYWYRQILGQKVEFLVSFYNNEISEKSEIFDDQFSVERPDGSNFTLKIRSTKLEDSAMYFCASSGQLGETQYFGPGTRLLVL.

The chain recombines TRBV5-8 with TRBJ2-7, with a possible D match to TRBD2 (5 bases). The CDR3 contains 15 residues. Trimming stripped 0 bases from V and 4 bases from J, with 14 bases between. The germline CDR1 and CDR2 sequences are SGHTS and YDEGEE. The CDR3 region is CASSLESSRTYEQYF. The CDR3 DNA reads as TGTGCCAGCAGCTTGGAGAGTTCCAGGACTTACGAGCAGTACTTC.

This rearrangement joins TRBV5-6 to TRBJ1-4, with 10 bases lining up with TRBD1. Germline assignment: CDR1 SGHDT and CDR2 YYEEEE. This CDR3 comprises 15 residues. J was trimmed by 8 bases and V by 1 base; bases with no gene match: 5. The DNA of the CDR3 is TGTGCCAGCAGCTTGTGGGGACAGGGGCGAGAAAAACTGTTTTTT. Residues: CASSLWGQGREKLFF.

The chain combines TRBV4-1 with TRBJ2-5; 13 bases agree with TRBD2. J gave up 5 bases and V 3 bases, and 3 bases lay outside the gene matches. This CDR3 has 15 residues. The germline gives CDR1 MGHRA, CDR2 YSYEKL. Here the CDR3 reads CASSHPTSGGETQYF. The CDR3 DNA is TGCGCCAGCAGCCACCCGACTAGCGGGGGGGAGACCCAGTACTTC.

The CDR3 loop is CASSWAGGRVNEKLFF. CDR3 sequence (DNA): TGTGCCAGCAGTTGGGCAGGGGGAAGGGTAAATGAAAAACTGTTTTTT. V and J are TRBV2 and TRBJ1-4; the match to TRBD1 covers 7 bases. The CDR3 spans 16 residues. Germline V lookup: CDR1 SNHLY, CDR2 FYNNEI. Unmatched junction bases numbered 11, after V lost 5 bases and J lost 5 bases.

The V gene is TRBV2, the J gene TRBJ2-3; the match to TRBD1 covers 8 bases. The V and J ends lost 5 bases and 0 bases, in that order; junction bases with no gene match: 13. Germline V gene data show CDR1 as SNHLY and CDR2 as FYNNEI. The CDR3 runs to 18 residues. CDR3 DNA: TGTGCCAGCAGTCGCAGGGACAGGCCGGCCTCTAGCACAGATACGCAGTATTTT. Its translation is CASSRRDRPASSTDTQYF.

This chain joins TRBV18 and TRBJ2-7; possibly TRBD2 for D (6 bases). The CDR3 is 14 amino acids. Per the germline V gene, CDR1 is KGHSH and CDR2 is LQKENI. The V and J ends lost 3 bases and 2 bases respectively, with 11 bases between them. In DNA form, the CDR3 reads TGTGCCAGCTCACCGGGGAGGACGGCCTACGAGCAGTACTTC. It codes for CASSPGRTAYEQYF. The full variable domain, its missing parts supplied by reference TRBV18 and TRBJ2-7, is NAGVMQNPRHLVRRRGQEARLRCSPMKGHSHVYWYRQLPEEGLKFMVYLQKENIIDESGMPKERFSAEFPKEGPSILRIQQVVRGDSAAYFCASSPGRTAYEQYFGPGTRLTVT.

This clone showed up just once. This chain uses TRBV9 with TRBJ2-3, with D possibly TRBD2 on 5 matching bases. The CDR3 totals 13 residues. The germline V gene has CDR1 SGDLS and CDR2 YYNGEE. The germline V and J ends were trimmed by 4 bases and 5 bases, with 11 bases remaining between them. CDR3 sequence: CASSSSGKDTQYF. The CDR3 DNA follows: TGTGCCAGCAGCAGCTCCGGGAAAGATACGCAGTATTTT. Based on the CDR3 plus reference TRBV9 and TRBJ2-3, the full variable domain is DSGVTQTPKHLITATGQRVTLRCSPRSGDLSVYWYQQSLDQGLQFLIQYYNGEERAKGNILERFSAQQFPDLHSELNLSSLELGDSALYFCASSSSGKDTQYFGPGTRLTVL.

The CDR3 spells CASSQENRWNSPLHF. DNA of the CDR3: TGCGCCAGCAGCCAAGAAAACAGGTGGAATTCACCCCTCCACTTT. V is TRBV4-1 and J is TRBJ1-6; the D gene is possibly TRBD1 (5 bases). V shed 0 bases and J shed 7 bases, with 10 bases lying between them. Per germline, CDR1 MGHRA and CDR2 YSYEKL. The CDR3 covers 15 residues.

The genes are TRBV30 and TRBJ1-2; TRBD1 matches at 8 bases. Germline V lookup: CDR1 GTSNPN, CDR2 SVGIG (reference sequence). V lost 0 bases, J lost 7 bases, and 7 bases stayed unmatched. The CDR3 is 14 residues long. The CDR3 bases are TGTGCCTGGAGTGTACTCAGGGGGCGCTCTGGCTACACCTTC. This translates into CAWSVLRGRSGYTF.

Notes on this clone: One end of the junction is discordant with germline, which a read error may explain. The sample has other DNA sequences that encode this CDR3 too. This CDR3 is CASSLDRAYEQYF. CDR3 DNA: TGTGCTAGCAGCTTAGACAGGGCCTACGAGCAGTACTTC. The rearrangement links TRBV7-7 to TRBJ2-7; 7 bases fit TRBD1. The germline gives CDR1 SSHAT, CDR2 FNYEAQ (reference sequence). The CDR3 consists of 13 residues.

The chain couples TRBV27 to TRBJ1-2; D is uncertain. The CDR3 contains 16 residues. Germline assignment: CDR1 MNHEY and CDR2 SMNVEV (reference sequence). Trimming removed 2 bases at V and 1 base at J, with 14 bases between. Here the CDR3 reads CASSLAPGASNYGYTF. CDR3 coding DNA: TGTGCCAGCAGTTTAGCCCCGGGAGCCAGTAACTATGGCTACACCTTC.

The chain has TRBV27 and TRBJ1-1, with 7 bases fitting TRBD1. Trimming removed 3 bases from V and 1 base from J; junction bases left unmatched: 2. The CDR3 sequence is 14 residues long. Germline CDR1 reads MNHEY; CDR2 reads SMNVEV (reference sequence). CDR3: CASSFGQENTEAFF. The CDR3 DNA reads TGTGCCAGCAGTTTTGGACAGGAGAACACTGAAGCTTTCTTT.

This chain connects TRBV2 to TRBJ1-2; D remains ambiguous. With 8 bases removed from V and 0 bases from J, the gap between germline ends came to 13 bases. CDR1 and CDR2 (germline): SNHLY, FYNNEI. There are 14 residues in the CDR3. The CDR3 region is CASGYSTTNYGYTF. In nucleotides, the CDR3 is TGTGCCAGCGGCTACAGTACCACTAACTATGGCTACACCTTC. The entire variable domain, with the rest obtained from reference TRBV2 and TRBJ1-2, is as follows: EPEVTQTPSHQVTQMGQEVILRCVPISNHLYFYWYRQILGQKVEFLVSFYNNEISEKSEIFDDQFSVERPDGSNFTLKIRSTKLEDSAMYFCASGYSTTNYGYTFGSGTRLTVV.

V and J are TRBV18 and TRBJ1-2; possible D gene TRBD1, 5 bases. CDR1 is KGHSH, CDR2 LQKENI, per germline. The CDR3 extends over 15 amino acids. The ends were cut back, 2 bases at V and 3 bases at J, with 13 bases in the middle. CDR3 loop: CASSPKGAADYGYTF. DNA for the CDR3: TGTGCCAGCTCACCAAAAGGGGCGGCAGACTATGGCTACACCTTC.